This T cell receptor beta chain is from a study of CD8+ T cells in alopecia areata. Looking at the study overall: Patients in the treated group were given tofacitinib by mouth, 5 to 10 mg twice a day.

The CDR3 has 13 amino acids. Germline assignment: CDR1 SGHTA and CDR2 FQGTGA. Trimming left V 5 bases short and J 8 bases short, with 12 bases between. Worth noting for this clone: Its antigen is not identified.

Sequencing relied on a cDNA template that was reverse transcribed from extracted RNA. Measured with immunoSEQ multiplex PCR; TCRdb has only the in-frame clones, and not every one. Of 150,000 or so clones listed, about three fifths were seen once; the top ten hold about 0.94%. Study results and caveats: It was lesional scalp, especially alopecia totalis/universalis, that showed higher clonality than normal scalp.

Documented treatment: oral pan-JAK inhibitor, 5-10 mg twice daily. Alopecia areata patients provided lesional scalp punch biopsies and peripheral blood, both collected for the study. This TCR was sampled from a human donor with alopecia areata. The rearrangement links TRBV7-3 to TRBJ1-4; no definite D call. This material consisted of CD4+ T cells sorted from blood, taken at week 4, from a patient treated with tofacitinib. The CDR3 DNA sequence: TGTGCCAGCAGCCCGAACGCTGGCGAAAAACTGTTTTTT. Translation: CASSPNAGEKLFF. Full variable domain (remainder filled in from reference TRBV7-3 and TRBJ1-4): GAGVSQTPSNKVTEKGKYVELRCDPISGHTALYWYRQSLGQGPEFLIYFQGTGAADDSGLPNDRFFAVRPEGSVSTLKIQRTERGDSAVYLCASSPNAGEKLFFGSGTQLSVL.